Below are 29 T cell receptor beta chains sequenced from a single sample in a study of T-cell reconstitution after alpha-beta-depleted transplantation in children. For TCRbeta, the library was prepared with unique molecular identifiers. TCRdb redid the calling of the PCR reads with MiXCR, one entry per CDR3 protein. The table lists 800,000 to 1,000,000 distinct CDR3 sequences, about 29% of them singletons. The source was PBMCs, mostly from graft donor cells, collected 360 days after TCRalphabeta/CD19-depleted stem cell transplant. Receptors were obtained from a boy under two years old who had a stem cell transplant for SCID, so the T cells may come from the graft donor.

This chain joins TRBV9 and TRBJ2-7, with 7 positions matching TRBD2. Per germline, CDR1 SGDLS and CDR2 YYNGEE. This CDR3 region has 16 residues. After removal of 0 bases from V and 1 base from J, the junction contained 7 bases not matched to a gene. CDR3 sequence (DNA): TGTGCCAGCAGCGTAGGAGTTGGGGAGGGATCCTACGAGCAGTACTTC. Amino acid sequence: CASSVGVGEGSYEQYF.

The table lists this clonotype with a few counts. This rearrangement joins TRBV12-3 or TRBV12-4 to TRBJ2-3; D perhaps matches TRBD2 (5 bases). The CDR3 has 18 amino acids. The V gene lost 3 bases and the J gene lost 0 bases, with 19 bases spanning the gap. The DNA of the CDR3 is TGTGCCAGCAGTTTCACTAGTGGTCCTCCTACTAGCACAGATACGCAGTATTTT. Protein product: CASSFTSGPPTSTDTQYF.

Ten or more counts support this clonotype. This chain links TRBV15 with TRBJ2-3; D gene ambiguous. The CDR3 is 13 residues long. V dropped 1 base and J dropped 6 bases, with 8 bases sitting between them. Germline V gene lookup returns CDR1 LNHNV and CDR2 YYDKDF (reference sequence). The DNA for the CDR3 is TGTGCCACCAGCAGAGTCTCCGAGGATACGCAGTATTTT. It yields the protein CATSRVSEDTQYF.

This clonotype was counted only a few times. The CDR3 protein is CASSESGRGRDTEAFF. DNA of the CDR3: TGTGCCAGCAGTGAATCGGGGCGGGGGAGAGACACTGAAGCTTTCTTT. The V gene is TRBV25-1, the J gene TRBJ1-1; tentative D call: TRBD1 (5 bases). The V and J ends lost 1 base and 3 bases respectively, with 15 bases between them. The CDR3 spans 16 residues. CDR1 MGHDK and CDR2 SYGVNS come from the germline V gene.

J is TRBJ2-5 and V is TRBV9; 9 bases match TRBD2. The CDR3 length is 16 residues. Germline lookup yields CDR1 SGDLS and CDR2 YYNGEE. Unmatched junction bases numbered 4, after V lost 0 bases and J lost 1 base. The CDR3 bases are TGTGCCAGCAGCGTAGAGGCTAGCGGGGCCCAAGAGACCCAGTACTTC. Its protein is CASSVEASGAQETQYF.

This clonotype was detected once. The J gene is TRBJ2-7, the V gene TRBV6-1, with a tentative D call TRBD2 (5 bases). CDR3 length: 15 residues. CDR1 is MNHNS, CDR2 SASEGT, per germline. With 5 bases removed from V and 1 base from J, the gap between germline ends came to 15 bases. DNA of the CDR3: TGTGCCAGCAGTCGACCAGGTTCGGGATCCTACGAGCAGTACTTC. Amino acid sequence: CASSRPGSGSYEQYF.

In this sample, this clonotype turned up a few times. The V and J genes are TRBV20-1 and TRBJ2-3; D might be TRBD2 (6 bases). The CDR3 loop spans 12 amino acids. The V gene lost 6 bases and the J gene lost 4 bases, with 11 bases spanning the gap. CDR1 is DFQATT, CDR2 SNEGSKA, per germline (reference sequence). Here the CDR3 DNA reads TGCAGTGCCGAACTAGCATCAGATACGCAGTATTTT. Its translation: CSAELASDTQYF.

This clonotype was seen only a few times. The chain carries TRBV28 and TRBJ1-2, with a weak D call TRBD1 (6 bases). With 8 bases removed from V and 1 base from J, the gap between germline ends came to 14 bases. Germline CDR1 MDHEN, CDR2 SYDVKM. The CDR3 has 14 residues. The CDR3 loop is CASLDRPYNYGYTF. Here the CDR3 DNA reads TGTGCCAGCCTAGACAGGCCCTATAACTATGGCTACACCTTC.

The rearrangement joins TRBV12-3 or TRBV12-4 to TRBJ1-2; D is ambiguous. The germline V and J ends were trimmed by 4 bases and 4 bases, with 10 bases remaining between them. The CDR3 contains 13 residues. The CDR3 reads CASSSSNLYGYTF. For the CDR3, the DNA is TGTGCCAGCAGTTCCTCCAACCTCTATGGCTACACCTTC.

The chain couples TRBV5-1 to TRBJ2-3, with 8 nucleotides matching TRBD2. J gave up 1 base and V 3 bases, and 10 bases lay outside the gene matches. The CDR3 spans 17 residues. Per germline, CDR1 SGHRS and CDR2 YFSETQ. The CDR3 DNA reads as TGCGCCAGCAGCTGGGGACTAGGGACACCTGGCACAGATACGCAGTATTTT. Amino acids: CASSWGLGTPGTDTQYF.

This clonotype showed up just a few times. The V gene is TRBV12-3 or TRBV12-4, the J gene TRBJ2-7, with TRBD1 matching over 8 bases. The CDR3 runs 14 residues. V was clipped by 5 bases and J by 3 bases; unmatched bases: 6. DNA of the CDR3: TGTGCCAGCAGTACCACCGGGACAGGCTACGAGCAGTACTTC. This sequence encodes CASSTTGTGYEQYF.

The chain joins TRBV2 to TRBJ2-5; the match to TRBD1 covers 9 bases. This CDR3 has 16 residues. The V segment lost 7 bases and the J segment 5 bases; nucleotides outside the gene matches: 14. The germline gives CDR1 SNHLY, CDR2 FYNNEI. The CDR3 nucleotides are TGTGCCAGCACGCCCGGGACAGGGAGTCTAGGGGAGACCCAGTACTTC. Residues: CASTPGTGSLGETQYF.

This clonotype showed up just a few times. This chain connects TRBV24-1 to TRBJ2-1; D call uncertain. The CDR3 has 11 amino acids. Germline V lookup: CDR1 KGHDR, CDR2 SFDVKD. With 2 bases removed from V and 10 bases from J, the gap between germline ends came to 5 bases. The CDR3: CATSDSREQFF. The CDR3 DNA reads TGTGCCACCAGTGATTCGCGAGAGCAGTTCTTC.

This clonotype occurred a few times. The CDR3 nucleotides read TGTGCCAGCATCTACGCCGATGGTTGGAACACTGAAGCTTTCTTT. Translating it yields CASIYADGWNTEAFF. V and J are TRBV7-9 and TRBJ1-1; D gene unclear. V was clipped by 7 bases and J by 1 base, with 16 bases between them. Germline CDR1 is SEHNR and CDR2 is FQNEAQ (reference sequence). The CDR3 extends over 15 amino acids.

This rearrangement joins TRBV25-1 to TRBJ1-1; D is unclear. CDR3 length equals 13 residues. In germline, CDR1 is MGHDK, CDR2 SYGVNS. V was clipped by 8 bases and J by 2 bases, with 12 bases between them. Here the CDR3 reads CASAISINTEAFF. The DNA of the CDR3 is TGTGCCAGCGCGATAAGTATAAACACTGAAGCTTTCTTT. The variable domain in full, with the rest retrieved from reference TRBV25-1 and TRBJ1-1, is EADIYQTPRYLVIGTGKKITLECSQTMGHDKMYWYQQDPGMELHLIHYSYGVNSTEKGDLSSESTVSRIRTEHFPLTLESARPSHTSQYLCASAISINTEAFFGQGTRLTVV.

There are a few counts of this clonotype. This sequence joins TRBV7-2 and TRBJ2-3, with D unclear. This CDR3 region has 13 residues. In germline, CDR1 is SGHTA, CDR2 FQGNSA. The V gene lost 2 bases and the J gene lost 2 bases, with 5 bases spanning the gap. The CDR3 DNA is TGTGCCAGCAGCTTATTCCACACAGATACGCAGTATTTT. This sequence encodes CASSLFHTDTQYF. Full variable domain (remainder filled in from reference TRBV7-2 and TRBJ2-3): GAGVSQSPSNKVTEKGKDVELRCDPISGHTALYWYRQSLGQGLEFLIYFQGNSAPDKSGLPSDRFSAERTGGSVSTLTIQRTQQEDSAVYLCASSLFHTDTQYFGPGTRLTVL.

The chain is built from TRBV15 and TRBJ2-1; 9 bases match TRBD2. The V gene end was trimmed by 1 base and the J gene end by 6 bases; junction bases not matched to a gene: 4. The CDR3 sequence is 15 residues long. Germline assignment: CDR1 LNHNV and CDR2 YYDKDF (reference sequence). The CDR3 is CATSRAASGINEQFF. The CDR3 DNA reads as TGTGCCACCAGCAGAGCGGCTAGCGGGATCAATGAGCAGTTCTTC.

This clonotype appeared many times. This rearrangement joins TRBV6-2 or TRBV6-3 to TRBJ2-2; unclear D gene. The CDR3 consists of 11 residues. Germline V gene lookup returns CDR1 MNHEY and CDR2 SVGEGT. V gave up 8 bases and J gave up 2 bases, with 3 bases separating them. CDR3 region: CASGNTGELFF. In DNA, the CDR3 is TGTGCCAGCGGAAACACCGGGGAGCTGTTTTTT.

This clonotype has just a few counts. J is TRBJ1-2 and V is TRBV25-1, with 7 bases identical to TRBD1. There are 14 residues in the CDR3. Germline V gives CDR1 MGHDK, CDR2 SYGVNS. The V and J ends lost 2 bases and 6 bases, in that order; junction bases with no gene match: 6. The CDR3 DNA is TGTGCCAGCAGTGAACCCCCAGGGGGGAATGGCTACACCTTC. It yields the protein CASSEPPGGNGYTF.

The chain links TRBV29-1 to TRBJ2-3, with D possibly called TRBD1 or TRBD2 (6 bases each). V lost 2 bases, J lost 7 bases, and 13 bases lay in between. This CDR3 is built from 13 residues. CDR1 and CDR2 from the germline V gene are SQVTM and ANQGSEA. The DNA for the CDR3 is TGCAGCGTTGAACCCGGGGGCGGCCATACGCAGTATTTT. It encodes CSVEPGGGHTQYF.

This clonotype showed up many times. The rearrangement uses TRBV5-6 and TRBJ2-1, with 10 bases identical to TRBD2. J lost 4 bases, V lost 2 bases, and 0 bases had no gene match. CDR3 length: 14 residues. Germline values: CDR1 SGHDT, CDR2 YYEEEE. The CDR3 reads CASSLLAGYNEQFF. DNA of the CDR3: TGTGCCAGCAGCTTACTAGCGGGATACAATGAGCAGTTCTTC. Variable domain in full (rest from reference TRBV5-6 and TRBJ2-1): DAGVTQSPTHLIKTRGQQVTLRCSPKSGHDTVSWYQQALGQGPQFIFQYYEEEERQRGNFPDRFSGHQFPNYSSELNVNALLLGDSALYLCASSLLAGYNEQFFGPGTRLTVL.

This clonotype appeared a few times. The V and J genes are TRBV5-5 and TRBJ2-1, with 10 bases identical to TRBD1. The CDR3 is made up of 14 amino acids. Trimming took 0 bases from V and 9 from J; bases not matched to a gene: 3. Germline V gives CDR1 SGHKS, CDR2 YYEKEE (reference sequence). CDR3 sequence: CASSLGQGAVEQFF. The CDR3 DNA sequence: TGTGCCAGCAGCTTGGGACAGGGGGCTGTTGAGCAGTTCTTC.

This rearrangement joins TRBV7-8 to TRBJ2-5; D not resolved. CDR1 is SGHVS, CDR2 FQNEAQ, per germline. The CDR3 extends over 15 amino acids. Trimming shortened V by 2 bases and J by 0 bases, and 10 bases separated the two germline ends. CDR3 protein: CASSLRFRDQETQYF. The CDR3 DNA sequence: TGTGCCAGCAGCTTACGTTTCCGGGACCAAGAGACCCAGTACTTC.

The chain has TRBV4-1 and TRBJ1-5, with D unresolved. Per germline, CDR1 MGHRA and CDR2 YSYEKL. V lost 4 bases, J lost 4 bases, and 17 bases lay in between. CDR3 size: 16 residues. The DNA for the CDR3 is TGCGCCAGCAGCCTGGAGGTCGGGTGGGGTAATCAGCCCCAGCATTTT. Amino acid sequence: CASSLEVGWGNQPQHF.

J is TRBJ2-4 and V is TRBV12-3 or TRBV12-4; 7 positions agree with TRBD1. This CDR3 has 15 amino acids. The trim removed 5 bases at V and 0 bases at J, leaving 4 bases unmatched. The CDR3 nucleotides are TGTGCCAGCAGTCCGACAGGGAAAGCCAAAAACATTCAGTACTTC. Encoded protein: CASSPTGKAKNIQYF.

V is TRBV20-1 and J is TRBJ2-5, with D tentatively TRBD2 (6 bases). Germline V CDR1 and CDR2: DFQATT, SNEGSKA (reference sequence). Trimming cost V 1 base and J 1 base, with 10 bases left between them. The CDR3 runs to 14 residues. CDR3 residues: CSARVGRSQETQYF. Here the CDR3 DNA reads TGCAGTGCTAGAGTCGGGAGATCCCAAGAGACCCAGTACTTC.

The chain uses TRBV4-1 and TRBJ2-4; D is possibly TRBD2 (6 bases). Germline V CDR1 and CDR2: MGHRA, YSYEKL. The CDR3 sequence is 15 residues long. The V end lost 0 bases, the J end lost 1 base, and 7 bases lay between the germline ends. The CDR3 bases are TGCGCCAGCAGCCAAGAGGAGGGGGCCAAAAACATTCAGTACTTC. Protein sequence: CASSQEEGAKNIQYF.

The table lists this clonotype with many counts. The rearrangement joins TRBV28 to TRBJ1-3, with a weak D call TRBD1 (5 bases). The germline V and J ends were trimmed by 2 bases and 4 bases, with 18 bases remaining between them. The CDR3 sequence is 17 residues long. Germline values: CDR1 MDHEN, CDR2 SYDVKM. This chain's CDR3 is CASSLVPSGLGGNTIYF. The CDR3 nucleotides read TGTGCCAGCAGTTTAGTTCCATCGGGACTGGGAGGAAACACCATATATTTT.

The CDR3 spells CASSGLRTSGSYEQYF. CDR3 DNA: TGTGCCAGCAGTGGACTCCGGACTAGCGGGTCCTACGAGCAGTACTTC. The chain has TRBV12-3 or TRBV12-4 and TRBJ2-7; TRBD2 aligns across 11 bases. Trimming at V came to 5 bases and at J to 1 base, leaving 7 bases not matched to a gene. CDR3 size: 16 residues.